This TCR beta chain was identified in a study of blood T cells in healthy people across ages (dated by TCRdb to between 2014 and 2016). In terms of the full investigation: In model experiments, template switching captured about one uniquely barcoded TCR beta cDNA molecule for every two T cells. Using deep sequencing normalized with unique cDNA molecular identifiers, the study measured how TCR beta repertoire diversity changes with age. The donors were divided into four age groups: young (average roughly 17 years), middle-aged (almost 40), aged (about 60) and long-lived (roughly 88). Donors of different ages were randomly distributed across sequencing lanes to avoid experimental bias. Two additional independent replicas of 1 million unique cDNA reads from the same blood draw were analyzed for two donors (one aged 18 to 30 and one aged 80 or older).

The roughly 39 donors, aged about 6 to 95 years, were systemically healthy Caucasian individuals from Russia. Approximately 11 milliliters of peripheral blood were drawn from each donor into EDTA-treated Vacutainer tubes. Ficoll-Paque density-gradient centrifugation was used to isolate PBMCs, with at least 6 million per sample. Total RNA was extracted from PBMCs with Trizol reagent, with at least 6 micrograms obtained per sample. The percentages of naive CD45RAhigh/CD27high T cells were determined by flow cytometry on a PBMC aliquot from every donor. The library came from 5' RACE. Instrument used: Illumina HiSeq 2500. The second PCR ran for about 7 to 11 cycles and used a J-beta primer mix along with a sample-barcoded 5' primer. Each TCR beta cDNA molecule received a unique molecular identifier from a template-switch 5' adaptor carrying 12 random nucleotides. At least 2.5 million CDR3-containing paired-end reads were obtained from each sample. All of the RNA was converted into first-strand cDNA using the Mint cDNA synthesis kit, with a TRBC-specific oligonucleotide serving as the primer. Following uracil-DNA glycosylase treatment, a first 18-cycle PCR with universal primers M1SS and BC2_uni_R was performed on all cDNA. Processing in the source paper ran as follows. For normalization, 1 million high-quality reads, each with a distinct molecular identifier, were randomly selected from each sample. Instead of being binned into consensus sequences, reads with shared molecular identifiers were discarded. MiTCR, set to a Q25 quality threshold and the strictest error-elimination algorithm, was used for CDR3 identification, clonotype clustering and error correction. Lower-bound total TCR beta diversity was estimated with a nonparametric unseen species model using Euler transformation. In-frame beta chains were kept once TCRdb had trimmed the public reads at Q25 with fastp and called clones with MiXCR. Entries that share a CDR3 protein sequence are merged under the most common genes and DNA. What appears here as the V and J calls and clone size reflects TCRdb's work, not the paper's. The sample yields hundreds of thousands of distinct CDR3 sequences; 58% were counted once. Approximately 40% of the sample belongs to the ten largest clones.

Comments on this clonotype: Its antigen is not yet known. Base quality data are lacking; no much larger clone is found one base away.

The germline V gene encodes CDR1 SEHNR and CDR2 FQNEAQ (reference sequence). Including the terminal cysteine and phenylalanine, the CDR3 comprises 14 residues. Only the CDR3 DNA is retained, 42 bases long and in frame from the first base. Trimming costs V 5 bases and J 8 bases, and their ends lie 16 bases apart. Results the study describes overall, beyond this receptor: Because donor CMV infection status was unknown, age-related changes in expanded clonotypes were potentially confounded. Compared with the aged group, more naive CD4+ T cells, fewer expanded clones and increased TCR diversity were shown by the long-lived group, suggesting age selection. As age increased, observed TCR beta diversity per million T cells dropped in a roughly linear way, and a significant reduction was already evident by age 40. There was a strong correlation between observed TCR beta diversity and the percentage of naive T cells measured by flow cytometry. Since profiling was done on bulk unsorted PBMCs, naive and antigen-experienced compartments could not be conclusively compared. Total diversity estimates from one million sequenced T cells were considered lower bounds and underestimates.

The chain employs TRBV7-9 and TRBJ2-1, and possibly TRBD2, on 5 matching bases. Sequenced material: blood. The receptor comes from a man in his 60s in good health. The CDR3 region reads CASSRGFLGDEQFF. The nucleotide sequence reads as follows: TGTGCCAGCAGCCGGGGTTTTCTAGGAGATGAGCAGTTCTTC.